This T cell receptor (beta chain) was sequenced in a study of relationships among human T cell subsets. Anti-CD25 beads selected CD4+CD25+ regulatory T cells from positively selected CD4+ cells. Comment on this clonotype: Antigen unknown.

Overall study results and limits: A CD4+CD8+ double-positive population could not be excluded by bead sorting. Over 60% of CD8+ cytotoxic sequences came from clones with over 100 reads.

Germline CDR1 and CDR2: SGHNT and YENEEA. The CDR3 loop spans 18 amino acids. The V gene lost 5 bases and the J gene lost 0 bases, with 22 bases spanning the gap. From mRNA, alpha and beta CDR3 regions were amplified using semiquantitative ARM-PCR. Exponential amplification used communal superprimers after tagged nested gene-specific primers in ARM-PCR. MiXCR, run by TCRdb on the multiplex PCR reads, gives a single entry per CDR3 protein. The table shows 13,000 to 15,000 distinct CDR3 sequences, with 50% to 75% occurring only once. The sequencing sample was made of Tregs sorted from blood. V and J are TRBV11-3 and TRBJ1-2, with a possible D match to TRBD1 (6 bases). The sequence was collected from a man aged 35-49 years in good health. The CDR3 reads CASSPPPQGQRANYGYTF. The DNA of the CDR3 is TGTGCCAGCAGCCCACCACCCCAAGGACAGCGAGCTAACTATGGCTACACCTTC.